Sequencing of this T cell receptor (beta chain) was carried out in a study of T cell repertoires in cytomegalovirus infection. Overall study: Both CMV infection and a matching HLA type were indicated by public TCR beta signatures.

This clonotype was found many times. Antigen specificity is unknown. Germline values: CDR1 SGHRS, CDR2 YFSETQ. Between the trimmed V and J ends, which lost 1 base and 0 bases, there was a span of 11 bases. The CDR3 length is 16 residues. TCRdb re-derived calls from the reads in MiXCR, one entry per CDR3 protein. The data contain 200,000 or so distinct CDR3 sequences, about 39% of them singletons. General study findings and limits: Cumulative public TCR beta family frequency identified carriers of CMV plus the relevant HLA.

The sequence was obtained from a human donor in good health (CMV status not recorded). Some clones in this sample may be carry-over from other donors' samples. The specimen was CD8+ T cells from cultured PBMCs, collected from culture after CMV antigen stimulation. The V gene is TRBV5-1, the J gene TRBJ1-3, with no clear D. Here the CDR3 reads CASSLFPPSSGNTIYF. The CDR3 DNA sequence: TGCGCCAGCAGCTTGTTCCCGCCAAGCTCTGGAAACACCATATATTTT.